The 8 T cell receptor beta chains reported below all come from one sample, sequenced in a study of Ad26.COV2.S vaccination and SARS-CoV-2 variants. Clones were read by immunoSEQ multiplex PCR, and TCRdb kept only the in-frame ones, dropping some. The repertoire holds about 420,000 clones, with 70% to 90% as singletons. Treatment here: about 20 received Ad26.COV2.S at low or high dose, single or two shots; 5 received placebo; per-sample allocation not given. Specimens were obtained on day 63 following the first vaccine or placebo injection. The sequences come from peripheral blood, collected in a trial of Ad26.COV2.S vaccine versus placebo. The receptors were gathered from a person aged 18-65 years who received the Ad26.COV2.S COVID-19 vaccine or a placebo.

The chain employs TRBV5-5 and TRBJ1-1, with a tentative D call TRBD1 (5 bases). Per germline, CDR1 SGHKS and CDR2 YYEKEE (reference sequence). Trimming stripped 5 bases from V and 0 bases from J, with 11 bases between. The CDR3 runs 14 residues. The CDR3 DNA reads as TGTGCCAGCAGGTCAGGGTTGGTGAACACTGAAGCTTTCTTT. Translation: CASRSGLVNTEAFF.

This sequence joins TRBV30 and TRBJ1-1; D unresolved. The germline V and J ends were trimmed by 0 bases and 6 bases, with 11 bases remaining between them. This CDR3 is built from 13 residues. Germline CDR1 is GTSNPN and CDR2 is SVGIG (reference sequence). CDR3 in DNA: TGTGCCTGGAGTGTACGGTCCGGAGCTGAAGCTTTCTTT. Translating it yields CAWSVRSGAEAFF.

The V and J genes are TRBV28 and TRBJ1-1; 8 bases line up with TRBD1. J was trimmed by 1 base and V by 6 bases; bases with no gene match: 4. This CDR3 is 14 amino acids long. Germline values: CDR1 MDHEN, CDR2 SYDVKM. This chain's CDR3 is CASRIGQGNTEAFF. The CDR3 DNA follows: TGTGCCAGCAGAATCGGACAGGGGAACACTGAAGCTTTCTTT. Full variable domain (outside the CDR3, taken from reference TRBV28 and TRBJ1-1): DVKVTQSSRYLVKRTGEKVFLECVQDMDHENMFWYRQDPGLGLRLIYFSYDVKMKEKGDIPEGYSVSREKKERFSLILESASTNQTSMYLCASRIGQGNTEAFFGQGTRLTVV.

This sequence joins TRBV3-1 (or the pseudogene TRBV3-2) and TRBJ2-7, with a tentative D call TRBD1 (6 bases). Germline loops: CDR1 LGHDT, CDR2 YNNKEL (reference sequence). Trimming cost V 4 bases and J 5 bases, with 15 bases left between them. The CDR3 length is 14 residues. CDR3 DNA sequence: TGTGCCAGCAGCCCCAACAGGGCCCTAGACGAGCAGTACTTC. It codes for CASSPNRALDEQYF.

The chain links TRBV3-1 (or the pseudogene TRBV3-2) to TRBJ1-2; D is unclear. The germline CDR1 and CDR2 sequences are LGHDT and YNNKEL (reference sequence). The CDR3 is 13 residues long. V was shortened by 1 base and J by 7 bases, with 10 bases between the two germline ends. The CDR3 region is CASSQGPRFGYTF. CDR3 coding DNA: TGTGCCAGCAGCCAAGGGCCCAGGTTTGGCTACACCTTC.

This rearrangement joins TRBV5-5 to TRBJ2-5, with D perhaps given as TRBD1 or TRBD2 (5 bases each). Germline V gene lookup returns CDR1 SGHKS and CDR2 YYEKEE (reference sequence). This CDR3 is 15 amino acids long. V gave up 0 bases and J gave up 1 base, with 10 bases separating them. CDR3 in DNA: TGTGCCAGCAGCTTGGGGGGGAACCGCCAAGAGACCCAGTACTTC. It translates to CASSLGGNRQETQYF.

V is TRBV19 and J is TRBJ2-1; D assignment may be TRBD1 or TRBD2 (6 bases each). Germline V CDR1 and CDR2: LNHDA, SQIVND (reference sequence). V lost 4 bases and J 6 bases, leaving 22 bases between the germline ends. The CDR3 spans 17 residues. This CDR3 reads CASSRGGIRDTGNEQFF. CDR3 coding DNA: TGTGCCAGTAGTAGGGGAGGAATAAGGGACACGGGCAATGAGCAGTTCTTC.

The chain recombines TRBV10-3 with TRBJ2-2; the D call may be TRBD1 or TRBD2 (6 bases each). With 2 bases removed from V and 3 bases from J, the gap between germline ends came to 10 bases. Germline CDR1 ENHRY, CDR2 SYGVKD. The CDR3 runs to 15 residues. The CDR3 DNA sequence: TGTGCCATCAGTGAGGAGGGGGGCGACACCGGGGAGCTGTTTTTT. It translates to CAISEEGGDTGELFF.